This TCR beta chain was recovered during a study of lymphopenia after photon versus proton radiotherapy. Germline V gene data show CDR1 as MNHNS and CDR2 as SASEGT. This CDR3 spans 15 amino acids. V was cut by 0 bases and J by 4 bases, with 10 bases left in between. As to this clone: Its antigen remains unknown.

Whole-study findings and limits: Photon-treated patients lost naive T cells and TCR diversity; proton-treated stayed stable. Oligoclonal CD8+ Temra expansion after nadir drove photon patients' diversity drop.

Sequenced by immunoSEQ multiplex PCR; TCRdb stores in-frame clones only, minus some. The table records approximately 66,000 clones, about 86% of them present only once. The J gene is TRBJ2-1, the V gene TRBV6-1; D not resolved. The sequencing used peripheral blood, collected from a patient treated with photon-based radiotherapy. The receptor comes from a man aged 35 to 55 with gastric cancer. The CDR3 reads CASSEARGPYNEQFF. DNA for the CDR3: TGTGCCAGCAGTGAAGCGCGAGGCCCGTACAATGAGCAGTTCTTC.